These 19 T cell receptor beta chains were all obtained from the same sample, sequenced in a study of CD8 T cells in ankylosing spondylitis. TCRdb ran MiXCR on the 5' RACE reads and lists one entry per CDR3 protein. There are fewer than 200,000 distinct CDR3 sequences in the sample; 18% occur only once, and roughly 8% lies in the top ten. Sequencing input: blood, either unsorted or a sorted T cell fraction (not recorded which). Every receptor here comes from a male donor with ankylosing spondylitis or in good health (not recorded which).

The chain recombines TRBV5-1 with TRBJ1-3; possible D gene TRBD1, 6 bases. Trimming removed 0 bases from V and 4 bases from J, with 11 bases in between. The CDR3 runs to 15 residues. The germline gives CDR1 SGHRS, CDR2 YFSETQ. CDR3 sequence reads: CASSLGGQQGNTIYF. For the CDR3, the DNA is TGCGCCAGCAGCTTGGGAGGACAGCAAGGAAACACCATATATTTT.

On this clonotype: A much bigger clone sits one base away, suggesting this may be a read error. This rearrangement joins TRBV20-1 to TRBJ2-2; D uncertain. CDR3 length: 11 amino acids. V dropped 3 bases and J dropped 6 bases, with 5 bases sitting between them. Germline values: CDR1 DFQATT, CDR2 SNEGSKA (reference sequence). The CDR3 loop reads CSARGSGELFF. The CDR3, as DNA: TGCAGTGCTAGGGGATCCGGGGAGCTGTTTTTT.

V and J are TRBV6-1 and TRBJ1-2; TRBD1 is a possible D gene (5 bases). In germline, CDR1 is MNHNS, CDR2 SASEGT. The CDR3 loop spans 17 amino acids. V lost 6 bases to trimming and J lost 4 bases, with 24 bases between them. The DNA for the CDR3 is TGTGCCAGCAGCCATCCGATGACAGCGAACCCGGGCTATGGCTACACCTTC. It translates to CASSHPMTANPGYGYTF.

This clonotype was seen at least ten times. The chain couples TRBV2 to TRBJ1-5, with 9 bases identical to TRBD1. The CDR3 runs 14 residues. Germline CDR1 reads SNHLY; CDR2 reads FYNNEI. After removal of 5 bases from V and 2 bases from J, the junction contained 1 base not matched to a gene. In DNA, the CDR3 is TGTGCCAGCAGTTGGGACAGGGGCAATCAGCCCCAGCATTTT. Amino acid sequence: CASSWDRGNQPQHF.

This clonotype was detected ten times or more. The chain carries TRBV20-1 and TRBJ2-7; the match to TRBD2 covers 7 bases. J was trimmed by 0 bases and V by 0 bases; bases with no gene match: 8. The germline gives CDR1 DFQATT, CDR2 SNEGSKA (reference sequence). The CDR3 extends over 16 amino acids. CDR3 coding DNA: TGCAGTGCTAGAGATCCTCTAGCGGCCGGCTCCTACGAGCAGTACTTC. This codes for CSARDPLAAGSYEQYF.

V and J are TRBV4-1 and TRBJ1-4; 9 positions agree with TRBD1. In germline, CDR1 is MGHRA, CDR2 YSYEKL. With V trimmed by 3 bases and J by 8 bases, 7 bases remained unmatched. This CDR3 has 15 amino acids. The CDR3 coding sequence is TGCGCCAGCAGCCACCCCGGGACAGGGAACGAAAAACTGTTTTTT. This gives the protein CASSHPGTGNEKLFF.

This clonotype was detected many times. The genes are TRBV5-1 and TRBJ2-7, with D uncertain. The CDR3 loop spans 13 amino acids. Germline lookup yields CDR1 SGHRS and CDR2 YFSETQ. The germline V and J ends were trimmed by 2 bases and 0 bases, with 6 bases remaining between them. The CDR3 DNA sequence: TGCGCCAGCAGCTTTACGGACTCCTACGAGCAGTACTTC. Translation: CASSFTDSYEQYF.

There are many counts of this clonotype. This sequence joins TRBV20-1 and TRBJ2-1; 9 bases map to TRBD1. CDR3 length equals 14 residues. Germline assignment: CDR1 DFQATT and CDR2 SNEGSKA (reference sequence). V lost 6 bases to trimming and J lost 2 bases; unmatched junction nucleotides: 5. Here the CDR3 reads CSARGQGTYNEQFF. The DNA for the CDR3 is TGCAGTGCCCGAGGACAGGGGACCTACAATGAGCAGTTCTTC.

In its sample, this clonotype was seen a few times. CDR3 region: CASSPLLARATGNTIYF. CDR3 nucleotides: TGTGCCAGCAGTCCCCTCCTTGCCAGAGCAACGGGAAACACCATATATTTT. J is TRBJ1-3 and V is TRBV28; D call uncertain. The CDR3 runs to 17 residues. V was cut by 5 bases and J by 4 bases, with 21 bases left in between. Germline CDR1 is MDHEN and CDR2 is SYDVKM.

This clonotype appeared many times. The V call is TRBV10-3, the J call TRBJ2-2, with TRBD1 identical over 10 bases. The germline CDR1 and CDR2 sequences are ENHRY and SYGVKD. The CDR3 consists of 14 residues. The V segment lost 4 bases and the J segment 7 bases; nucleotides outside the gene matches: 3. The CDR3, as DNA: TGTGCCATCAGTGCCGGACAGGGGGGCGGGGAGCTGTTTTTT. Translation: CAISAGQGGGELFF.

This clonotype was observed a few times. The chain links TRBV28 to TRBJ1-1; D might be TRBD1 (5 bases). CDR3 size: 14 residues. Trimming left V 6 bases short and J 6 bases short, with 17 bases between. Per germline, CDR1 MDHEN and CDR2 SYDVKM. DNA for the CDR3: TGTGCCAGCAGGGACCGGGACCGCTTGGCTGAAGCTTTCTTT. This translates into CASRDRDRLAEAFF.

On this clonotype: A junction boundary mismatches the germline segment, possibly from a read error. The rearrangement joins TRBV6-4 to TRBJ2-1, with D maybe TRBD2 (5 bases). This CDR3 region has 18 residues. Germline V CDR1 and CDR2: MRHNA, SNTAGT. CDR3 bases: TGTACCAGCAGTTTACAGTCCGGCGTACGGGGCTCCTACAATGAGCAGTTCTTC. As protein: CTSSLQSGVRGSYNEQFF.

This clonotype was counted ten times or more. The J gene is TRBJ2-5, the V gene TRBV28; no reliable D call. Germline lookup yields CDR1 MDHEN and CDR2 SYDVKM. The CDR3 length is 12 residues. V was cut by 5 bases and J by 5 bases, with 9 bases left in between. CDR3 coding DNA: TGTGCCAGCAGTCCACCCAGCGAGACCCAGTACTTC. This translates into CASSPPSETQYF.

Remarks on this clonotype: Compared with germline, one end of the junction differs, possibly owing to a read error. This chain connects TRBV30 to TRBJ1-1; 8 bases are a match to TRBD1. CDR3 length equals 16 residues. Germline CDR1 GTSNPN, CDR2 SVGIG (reference sequence). The CDR3 loop is CARSVPRTGLRTEAFF. DNA of the CDR3: TGTGCCCGGAGTGTTCCAAGGACAGGGCTCCGCACTGAAGCTTTCTTT. Drawing the rest from reference TRBV30 and TRBJ1-1, the complete variable domain is SQTIHQWPATLVQPVGSPLSLECTVEGTSNPNLYWYRQAAGRGLQLLFYSVGIGQISSEVPQNLSASRPQDRQFILSSKKLLLSDSGFYLCARSVPRTGLRTEAFFGQGTRLTVV.

To note about this clonotype: It may be a read error: a sequence one base away is much more abundant. The V gene is TRBV28, the J gene TRBJ2-4; 7 bases agree with TRBD1. Germline loops: CDR1 MDHEN, CDR2 SYDVKM. This CDR3 spans 15 amino acids. The trim removed 10 bases at V and 6 bases at J, leaving 15 bases unmatched. CDR3 nucleotides: TGTGCCATCCAGGGGGAGACAGGGAAGGGAAACATTCAGTACTTC. Amino acid sequence: CAIQGETGKGNIQYF.

This clonotype appeared once. The chain employs TRBV6-5 and TRBJ1-5; weak D call: TRBD1 (5 bases). Deletions cut 2 bases from V and 2 bases from J, with 10 bases between. Germline V gene sequence: CDR1 MNHEY, CDR2 SVGAGI. The CDR3 length is 15 residues. CDR3: CASSYDGGGNQPQHF. CDR3 DNA sequence: TGTGCCAGCAGTTACGACGGGGGTGGCAATCAGCCCCAGCATTTT.

This clonotype was recorded a few times. The chain combines TRBV7-9 with TRBJ1-1; D unclear. The CDR3 has 14 residues. Germline V gene data show CDR1 as SEHNR and CDR2 as FQNEAQ (reference sequence). V gave up 1 base and J gave up 11 bases, with 17 bases separating them. CDR3 sequence (DNA): TGTGCCAGCAGCTTAGATAGGGCCGGAGGAAGGGCTTTCTTT. It specifies CASSLDRAGGRAFF.

This sequence joins TRBV3-1 and TRBJ2-5; 7 nucleotides agree with TRBD2. Losses at the gene ends were 3 bases for V and 2 bases for J; bases not matched to a gene: 6. CDR1 is LGHDT, CDR2 YNNKEL, per germline (reference sequence). The CDR3 is 15 residues long. The CDR3 is CASSQPGTIQETQYF. The CDR3 DNA follows: TGTGCCAGCAGCCAGCCCGGGACTATTCAAGAGACCCAGTACTTC.

This clonotype appeared many times. The chain joins TRBV12-3 or TRBV12-4 to TRBJ1-2; a weak D match, TRBD1 (5 bases). V lost 5 bases, J lost 2 bases, and 15 bases lay in between. This CDR3 spans 15 amino acids. CDR3 sequence reads: CASSPRDDGNYGYTF. CDR3 coding DNA: TGTGCCAGCAGTCCCCGGGACGACGGGAACTATGGCTACACCTTC.